This is a list of T cell receptor beta chains from one sample in a study of shared clonotypes between healthy human individuals. Produced via immunoSEQ multiplex PCR; TCRdb's table is partial and in-frame only. This table has around 1.4 million clones, approximately 98.5% appearing once. The source material was naive CD4+ T cells sorted from blood. The receptors shown here come from a man under 40 in good health. CDR3s include the opening cysteine and the closing phenylalanine or tryptophan. A D gene is named only where the DNA matches it firmly. Clone size is not always given. Where it is, it says once, few, many or a class for expanded clones.

CDR3 DNA: TGTGCCAGCAGCGCTTCCGGGACAGCCTACAATGAGCAGTTCTTC
CDR3 protein: CASSASGTAYNEQFF
V gene: TRBV9
D gene: TRBD1
J gene: TRBJ2-1
clone size: .

CDR3 DNA: TGTGCCAGTAGGACAGGGGGGGCCAACGTCCTGACTTTC
CDR3 protein: CASRTGGANVLTF
V gene: TRBV19
D gene: TRBD1
J gene: TRBJ2-6
clone size: .

CDR3 DNA: TGCGCCAGCAGCTTCCAGGGACAGAACACTGAAGCTTTCTTT
CDR3 protein: CASSFQGQNTEAFF
V gene: TRBV5-1
D gene: .
J gene: TRBJ1-1
clone size: .

CDR3 DNA: TGTGCCAGCGTAGAACAGTCTAACACTGAAGCTTTCTTT
CDR3 protein: CASVEQSNTEAFF
V gene: TRBV2
D gene: .
J gene: TRBJ1-1
clone size: .

CDR3 DNA: TGTGCCAGCAGCGCTCGGACTTGGAGCACAGATACGCAGTATTTT
CDR3 protein: CASSARTWSTDTQYF
V gene: TRBV9
D gene: .
J gene: TRBJ2-3
clone size: .

CDR3 DNA: TGCGCCAGCAGCTCGCCCCACGCGGCGTCCTACAATGAGCAGTTCTTC
CDR3 protein: CASSSPHAASYNEQFF
V gene: TRBV10-2
D gene: .
J gene: TRBJ2-1
clone size: .

CDR3 DNA: TGTGCCAGCAGGTCACAGGGGTTGGTTGCAGATACGCAGTATTTT
CDR3 protein: CASRSQGLVADTQYF
V gene: TRBV6-5
D gene: TRBD1
J gene: TRBJ2-3
clone size: .

CDR3 DNA: TGTGCCAGCAGCTTGTACTCGGACTCCTACGAGCAGTACTTC
CDR3 protein: CASSLYSDSYEQYF
V gene: TRBV7-2
D gene: .
J gene: TRBJ2-7
clone size: .

CDR3 DNA: TGTGCCTGGACAGCGGGAGCGAGAGAGACCCAGTACTTC
CDR3 protein: CAWTAGARETQYF
V gene: TRBV30
D gene: TRBD2
J gene: TRBJ2-5
clone size: .

CDR3 DNA: TGTGCCTGGAGTTATTGGCGCGGCGATAATGCCTACGAGCAGTACTTC
CDR3 protein: CAWSYWRGDNAYEQYF
V gene: TRBV30
D gene: .
J gene: TRBJ2-7
clone size: .

CDR3 DNA: TGTGCCAGCAGCCGACTCACCGGGGAGCTGTTTTTT
CDR3 protein: CASSRLTGELFF
V gene: TRBV5-6
D gene: .
J gene: TRBJ2-2
clone size: .

CDR3 DNA: TGTGCCAGCAGCCGTCGGGTCAGCCCGGGGTCCTACAATGAGCAGTTCTTC
CDR3 protein: CASSRRVSPGSYNEQFF
V gene: TRBV11-2
D gene: .
J gene: TRBJ2-1
clone size: .

CDR3 DNA: TGTGCCAGCAGTGAAGGGAATCAGCCCCAGCATTTT
CDR3 protein: CASSEGNQPQHF
V gene: TRBV25-1
D gene: .
J gene: TRBJ1-5
clone size: .

CDR3 DNA: TGTGCCAGCAGTTACTACCAGGGGGCCGGGTATGGCTACACCTTC
CDR3 protein: CASSYYQGAGYGYTF
V gene: TRBV6-5
D gene: TRBD1
J gene: TRBJ1-2
clone size: .

CDR3 DNA: TGTGCCAGTATGGAACTAGCGGGGGTTAGCTCCTACAATGAGCAGTTCTTC
CDR3 protein: CASMELAGVSSYNEQFF
V gene: TRBV19
D gene: TRBD2
J gene: TRBJ2-1
clone size: .

CDR3 DNA: TGTGCCAGCAGCACAACTAGCGGGATTCCCGAGCAGTACTTC
CDR3 protein: CASSTTSGIPEQYF
V gene: TRBV7-2
D gene: TRBD2
J gene: TRBJ2-7
clone size: .

CDR3 DNA: TGTGCCAGCAGGTTCCAGGGGAACACTGAAGCTTTCTTT
CDR3 protein: CASRFQGNTEAFF
V gene: TRBV14
D gene: .
J gene: TRBJ1-1
clone size: .

CDR3 DNA: TGCGCCAGCAGCGTAGCGGGGAGCACAGATACGCAGTATTTT
CDR3 protein: CASSVAGSTDTQYF
V gene: TRBV5-1
D gene: TRBD2
J gene: TRBJ2-3
clone size: .

CDR3 DNA: TGTGCCAGCAGTGAACAGCGTGGCAATCAGCCCCAGCATTTT
CDR3 protein: CASSEQRGNQPQHF
V gene: TRBV2
D gene: .
J gene: TRBJ1-5
clone size: .

CDR3 DNA: TGCGCCAGCAGCTGGCCAGAGTTTAAAGAATACAATGAGCAGTTCTTC
CDR3 protein: CASSWPEFKEYNEQFF
V gene: TRBV5-1
D gene: .
J gene: TRBJ2-1
clone size: .

CDR3 DNA: TGTGCCAGCCAAGGCGGGAGTCACACCGGGGAGCTGTTTTTT
CDR3 protein: CASQGGSHTGELFF
V gene: TRBV28
D gene: TRBD2
J gene: TRBJ2-2
clone size: .

CDR3 DNA: TGTGCCAGCAGCGTAGATAACAGATTCTATGGCTACACCTTC
CDR3 protein: CASSVDNRFYGYTF
V gene: TRBV9
D gene: .
J gene: TRBJ1-2
clone size: .

CDR3 DNA: TGTGCCTGGAGTGCACGGGGTGGGGGGCAGCCCCAGCATTTT
CDR3 protein: CAWSARGGGQPQHF
V gene: TRBV30
D gene: .
J gene: TRBJ1-5
clone size: .

CDR3 DNA: TGTGCCAGCAGGGTTACCGCGACAGGACAAGCTTTCTTT
CDR3 protein: CASRVTATGQAFF
V gene: TRBV7-3
D gene: .
J gene: TRBJ1-1
clone size: .

CDR3 DNA: TGTGCCAGCCGATCGGCGGGAGAAGAGACCCAGTACTTC
CDR3 protein: CASRSAGEETQYF
V gene: TRBV5-4
D gene: TRBD2
J gene: TRBJ2-5
clone size: once

CDR3 DNA: TGTGCCAGCAGCGTTTCTGCTGACTTAGCCTACGAGCAGTACTTC
CDR3 protein: CASSVSADLAYEQYF
V gene: TRBV9
D gene: .
J gene: TRBJ2-7
clone size: .

CDR3 DNA: TGCGCCAGCAGCTTGCTAGCGTCCTCCTACGAGCAGTACTTC
CDR3 protein: CASSLLASSYEQYF
V gene: TRBV5-1
D gene: .
J gene: TRBJ2-7
clone size: .

CDR3 DNA: TGTGCCAGTAGACGGGGGACAAACCATGAGCATTTT
CDR3 protein: CASRRGTNHEHF
V gene: TRBV19
D gene: .
J gene: TRBJ1-5
clone size: .

CDR3 DNA: TGTGCCAGCACTCCTAGCGGGAGCACCGGGGAGCTGTTTTTT
CDR3 protein: CASTPSGSTGELFF
V gene: TRBV28
D gene: TRBD2
J gene: TRBJ2-2
clone size: .

CDR3 DNA: TGCGCCAGCAGCTTGACGACTAAAGGACAGGGTTTCTTGCCGCCGTACGAGCAGTACTTC
CDR3 protein: CASSLTTKGQGFLPPYEQYF
V gene: TRBV5-1
D gene: TRBD1
J gene: TRBJ2-7
clone size: .

CDR3 DNA: TGCGCCAGCAGCCAGGACAGGTTTGGGGAGACCCAGTACTTC
CDR3 protein: CASSQDRFGETQYF
V gene: TRBV5-1
D gene: TRBD1
J gene: TRBJ2-5
clone size: once

CDR3 DNA: TGTGCCAGCAGAGGGACCCTTAATGAAAAACTGTTTTTT
CDR3 protein: CASRGTLNEKLFF
V gene: TRBV6-5
D gene: .
J gene: TRBJ1-4
clone size: .

CDR3 DNA: TGCAGCTACCGGGAGGGAGTAGATACGCAGTATTTT
CDR3 protein: CSYREGVDTQYF
V gene: TRBV29-1
D gene: TRBD2
J gene: TRBJ2-3
clone size: .

CDR3 DNA: TGTGCCAGCAGCGTAGTGCCTAGTGCAGATACGCAGTATTTT
CDR3 protein: CASSVVPSADTQYF
V gene: TRBV9
D gene: .
J gene: TRBJ2-3
clone size: .

CDR3 DNA: TGTGCCAGCAGCGAATCCCAGGGGGCCCCCACAGATACGCAGTATTTT
CDR3 protein: CASSESQGAPTDTQYF
V gene: TRBV11-1
D gene: TRBD1
J gene: TRBJ2-3
clone size: .

CDR3 DNA: TGTGCCAGCAGACAGGGGGCGAACACCGGGGAGCTGTTTTTT
CDR3 protein: CASRQGANTGELFF
V gene: TRBV6-5
D gene: TRBD1
J gene: TRBJ2-2
clone size: .

CDR3 DNA: TGTGCCAGTAGTAAGGGAGGTGACTATGAGCAGTTCTTC
CDR3 protein: CASSKGGDYEQFF
V gene: TRBV19
D gene: .
J gene: TRBJ2-1
clone size: .

CDR3 DNA: TGTGCCAGCAGCCCGACGGGAGCTTTCTTT
CDR3 protein: CASSPTGAFF
V gene: TRBV7-9
D gene: .
J gene: TRBJ1-1
clone size: .

CDR3 DNA: TGTGCCACCAGCAGACCTTCCACGGGACGCACTGAAGCTTTCTTT
CDR3 protein: CATSRPSTGRTEAFF
V gene: TRBV15
D gene: .
J gene: TRBJ1-1
clone size: .

CDR3 DNA: TGTGCCAGCAGCCCCCAGACCCACACCGGGGAGCTGTTTTTT
CDR3 protein: CASSPQTHTGELFF
V gene: TRBV7-2
D gene: .
J gene: TRBJ2-2
clone size: .

CDR3 DNA: TGCGCCAGCAGCTTGACGACAGGGGGAGAATACGAGCAGTACTTC
CDR3 protein: CASSLTTGGEYEQYF
V gene: TRBV5-1
D gene: TRBD1
J gene: TRBJ2-7
clone size: .

CDR3 DNA: TGTGCCAGTAGTGGGAATACTTTCTACAATGAGCAGTTCTTC
CDR3 protein: CASSGNTFYNEQFF
V gene: TRBV19
D gene: .
J gene: TRBJ2-1
clone size: .

CDR3 DNA: TGTGCCAGCAGTCCCCGGGCGGCGGAAAAACTGTTTTTT
CDR3 protein: CASSPRAAEKLFF
V gene: TRBV28
D gene: .
J gene: TRBJ1-4
clone size: .

CDR3 DNA: TGTGCCAGCTCAGATCCCAGGAAAACCTACGAGCAGTACTTC
CDR3 protein: CASSDPRKTYEQYF
V gene: TRBV18
D gene: .
J gene: TRBJ2-7
clone size: .

CDR3 DNA: TGTGCCAGCAGTTCAGTCCCCTTGGGACAAACCTACGAGCAGTACTTC
CDR3 protein: CASSSVPLGQTYEQYF
V gene: TRBV27
D gene: .
J gene: TRBJ2-7
clone size: .

CDR3 DNA: TGTGCCAGCAGTTACTCCGGGACAAATAGCAATCAGCCCCAGCATTTT
CDR3 protein: CASSYSGTNSNQPQHF
V gene: TRBV6-6
D gene: .
J gene: TRBJ1-5
clone size: .

CDR3 DNA: TGTGCCAGCCGAGTTCCCAAGTTGGGGCCCCAGCATTTT
CDR3 protein: CASRVPKLGPQHF
V gene: TRBV19
D gene: .
J gene: TRBJ1-5
clone size: .

CDR3 DNA: TGTGCCAGCCTCTCCGGAAGGGGTGGGAACACTGAAGCTTTCTTT
CDR3 protein: CASLSGRGGNTEAFF
V gene: TRBV28
D gene: .
J gene: TRBJ1-1
clone size: .

CDR3 DNA: TGTGCCAGTAACCCCTTTTCAGGGACAGCCTATCAGCCCCAGCATTTT
CDR3 protein: CASNPFSGTAYQPQHF
V gene: TRBV19
D gene: TRBD1
J gene: TRBJ1-5
clone size: .

CDR3 DNA: TGTGCCAGCTCACCGGGGACAGGGGGAAGGTTGGAGCAGTACTTC
CDR3 protein: CASSPGTGGRLEQYF
V gene: TRBV18
D gene: TRBD1
J gene: TRBJ2-7
clone size: .

CDR3 DNA: TGTGCCAGCAGCCCCACTTCGGTGATGGGGGGCGCCTACGAGCAGTACTTC
CDR3 protein: CASSPTSVMGGAYEQYF
V gene: TRBV27
D gene: .
J gene: TRBJ2-7
clone size: .

CDR3 DNA: TGTGCCAGCAGTGTACAGGGATCTGGGCACGAGCAGTACTTC
CDR3 protein: CASSVQGSGHEQYF
V gene: TRBV2
D gene: .
J gene: TRBJ2-7
clone size: once